This TCR beta chain was recorded in a study of cytomegalovirus exposure and HLA in healthy donors. Study outcomes and limitations: The likely origin of a cluster of highly shared sequence variants was a sequencing artifact.

The PCR ran on 60 Vbeta and 13 Jbeta primers. TCRdb keeps only in-frame clones here, not all; method: immunoSEQ multiplex PCR. Among about 88,000 clones, under 85% were seen once, and the ten largest hold around 3%. V was shortened by 4 bases and J by 5 bases, with 18 bases between the two germline ends. Germline assignment: CDR1 MRHNA and CDR2 SNTAGT. The CDR3 runs 16 residues. Turning to this clone: Its antigen remains unknown.

The sequence derives from a man aged 25-40 years in good health and CMV-seronegative. The sequenced material came from PBMCs. This chain uses TRBV6-4 with TRBJ1-5; a possible D gene is TRBD1 (5 bases). For the CDR3, the DNA is TGTGCCAGCAGTGTTACGGGAGGGGCAAGAGATCAGCCCCAGCATTTT. Amino acid sequence: CASSVTGGARDQPQHF.